The 27 T cell receptor beta chains reported below all come from one sample, sequenced in a study of glioma-infiltrating T cells. Amplification of TCR alpha and beta CDR3 regions from RNA used iRepertoire nested multiplex PCR. MiXCR, run by TCRdb on the multiplex PCR reads, gives a single entry per CDR3 protein. The sample includes under 200,000 distinct CDR3 sequences, approximately 40% of them seen just once. Sequencing used glioma tissue, nonneoplastic brain tissue, or PBMCs (not recorded which). Source of these receptors: a human donor with low-grade glioma or glioblastoma, undergoing nonglioma brain surgery, or in good health (not recorded which).

As to this clonotype: Given a much more abundant clone one base away, this may be a read error. The chain links TRBV6-1 to TRBJ1-5; 8 bases line up with TRBD1. Germline values: CDR1 MNHNS, CDR2 SASEGT. The CDR3 is 17 residues long. The CDR3 is CASSEAGYRGSNKPQHF. The CDR3 bases are TGTGCCAGCAGTGAAGCGGGTTACAGGGGGAGCAATAAGCCCCAGCATTTT.

The V call is TRBV2, the J call TRBJ2-1; D gene ambiguous. V dropped 6 bases and J dropped 4 bases, with 13 bases sitting between them. Germline V gene sequence: CDR1 SNHLY, CDR2 FYNNEI. This CDR3 is built from 14 residues. The CDR3 DNA follows: TGTGCCAGCAGACCCACCCTAATATACAATGAGCAGTTCTTC. Translation gives CASRPTLIYNEQFF.

With regard to this clonotype: This may arise from a read error, as a much more abundant clone is one base away. The genes are TRBV2 and TRBJ2-7; D possibly uses TRBD1 or TRBD2 (5 bases each). Germline CDR1 is SNHLY and CDR2 is FYNNEI. The ends were cut back, 7 bases at V and 6 bases at J, with 19 bases in the middle. The CDR3 contains 14 residues. This CDR3 reads CASTRDASDSEQYF. In DNA form, the CDR3 reads TGTGCCAGCACCAGGGACGCATCCGACTCCGAGCAGTACTTC.

In this sample, this clonotype turned up many times. V is TRBV6-1 and J is TRBJ2-5; D is unresolved. CDR3 length equals 14 residues. Looked up from germline, CDR1 is MNHNS and CDR2 is SASEGT. V dropped 1 base and J dropped 4 bases, with 10 bases sitting between them. The CDR3 DNA sequence: TGTGCCAGCAGTGAAGGGACGGCCTCAGAGACCCAGTACTTC. Its protein product is CASSEGTASETQYF.

This clonotype was counted only a few times. The V gene is TRBV7-9, the J gene TRBJ2-7; D is perhaps TRBD1 (6 bases). From germline, CDR1 is SEHNR and CDR2 FQNEAQ (reference sequence). Between the trimmed V and J ends, which lost 8 bases and 3 bases, there was a span of 11 bases. The CDR3 length is 12 residues. The CDR3 loop is CASGQTVYEQYF. DNA for the CDR3: TGTGCCAGCGGACAGACAGTCTACGAGCAGTACTTC.

This clonotype was seen many times. The chain carries TRBV2 and TRBJ1-5; no clear D. Germline CDR1 is SNHLY and CDR2 is FYNNEI. Deletions cut 6 bases from V and 4 bases from J, with 10 bases between. The CDR3 totals 13 residues. As DNA, the CDR3 is TGTGCCAGCAGCCTGTACCTGAATCAGCCCCAGCATTTT. Translated, it gives CASSLYLNQPQHF.

The chain carries TRBV30 and TRBJ1-1; no definite D call. Trimming took 3 bases from V and 7 from J, leaving 6 bases between them. The CDR3 length is 10 residues. In germline, CDR1 is GTSNPN, CDR2 SVGIG (reference sequence). The CDR3 reads CAWSLREAFF. CDR3 DNA: TGTGCCTGGAGCCTACGTGAAGCTTTCTTT.

This clonotype was detected many times. V is TRBV6-1 and J is TRBJ2-7, with D tentatively TRBD1 or TRBD2 (5 bases each). Germline CDR1 reads MNHNS; CDR2 reads SASEGT. The CDR3 totals 13 residues. With 5 bases removed from V and 2 bases from J, the gap between germline ends came to 10 bases. Written as DNA, the CDR3 is TGTGCCAGCAGTCGGGACGTTACCTACGAGCAGTACTTC. Its translation is CASSRDVTYEQYF.

As regards this clonotype: A clone one base away is much larger, so this may be a read error. The V and J genes are TRBV20-1 and TRBJ2-1; 10 nucleotides line up with TRBD1. The V segment lost 6 bases and the J segment 6 bases; nucleotides outside the gene matches: 8. The germline V gene has CDR1 DFQATT and CDR2 SNEGSKA (reference sequence). The CDR3 has 14 residues. In DNA, the CDR3 is TGCAGTGCCACGGGGGGACAGGGGTTCAATGAGCAGTTCTTC. It encodes CSATGGQGFNEQFF.

As regards this clonotype: The final CDR3 position lacks the conserved phenylalanine or tryptophan, pointing to a likely read error. This chain uses TRBV29-1 with TRBJ2-3, with D maybe TRBD2 (5 bases). CDR1 SQVTM and CDR2 ANQGSEA come from the germline V gene. The germline V and J ends were trimmed by 2 bases and 4 bases, with 16 bases remaining between them. The CDR3 loop spans 15 amino acids. The CDR3: CSVEQLMERADTQYL. The CDR3 bases are TGCAGCGTTGAACAGCTCATGGAGAGGGCAGATACGCAGTATCTT.

This clonotype turned up a few times. The chain is built from TRBV2 and TRBJ2-2, with a weak D call TRBD2 (6 bases). Trimming shortened V by 9 bases and J by 4 bases, and 15 bases separated the two germline ends. Germline V lookup: CDR1 SNHLY, CDR2 FYNNEI. The CDR3 is 14 residues long. The CDR3 spells CASRTGVGTGELFF. The CDR3 nucleotides are TGTGCCAGTCGGACGGGAGTAGGCACCGGGGAGCTGTTTTTT.

This clonotype was recorded at least ten times. The rearrangement links TRBV15 to TRBJ2-7, with 10 bases lining up with TRBD1. There are 14 residues in the CDR3. The J segment lost 6 bases and the V segment lost 3 bases, leaving 5 bases of the junction unmatched. The germline gives CDR1 LNHNV, CDR2 YYDKDF (reference sequence). CDR3 coding DNA: TGTGCCACCAGCAGCCCGGGACAGGGGCCCGAGCAGTACTTC. Protein: CATSSPGQGPEQYF.

This clonotype was observed many times. The chain employs TRBV3-1 and TRBJ1-1; D gene unclear. The germline V gene encodes CDR1 LGHDT and CDR2 YNNKEL (reference sequence). V was clipped by 2 bases and J by 4 bases, with 11 bases between them. The CDR3 runs to 14 residues. The CDR3 loop is CASSQQSVGTEAFF. The DNA for the CDR3 is TGTGCCAGCAGCCAACAGTCGGTTGGCACTGAAGCTTTCTTT.

This clonotype was counted a few times. The junction departs from the called germline gene at one end, perhaps through a read error. The genes are TRBV7-9 and TRBJ2-4; 15 bases align to TRBD2. There are 15 residues in the CDR3. Germline loops: CDR1 SEHNR, CDR2 FQNEAQ (reference sequence). CDR3 DNA sequence: TGTGCCAGCAGCCGGACTAGCGGGAGGGGAAACATTAAGTACTTC. This gives the protein CASSRTSGRGNIKYF.

This clonotype was found once. Since a much larger clone is just one base distant, this may be a read error. This rearrangement joins TRBV28 to TRBJ2-5; maybe TRBD1 (6 bases). The length of the CDR3 is 12 residues. Trimming took off 8 bases at V and 0 bases at J, with 7 bases between the two ends. Germline-derived CDR1 and CDR2 are MDHEN and SYDVKM. The CDR3 DNA is TGTGCCAGCGAGGGGGACCAAGAGACCCAGTACTTC. Its translation: CASEGDQETQYF.

A note on this clonotype: This could be a read error, since a much larger clone is one nucleotide away. The chain combines TRBV2 with TRBJ1-5; 10 nucleotides match TRBD1. This CDR3 has 15 amino acids. Per the germline V gene, CDR1 is SNHLY and CDR2 is FYNNEI. The V gene end was trimmed by 1 base and the J gene end by 7 bases; junction bases not matched to a gene: 4. For the CDR3, the DNA is TGTGCCAGCAGTGAAGGGACAGGGGGAGTGCAGCCCCAGCATTTT. Amino acid sequence: CASSEGTGGVQPQHF.

This clonotype was observed many times. The chain joins TRBV7-9 to TRBJ2-3, with 9 bases identical to TRBD2. The CDR3 is made up of 11 amino acids. CDR1 is SEHNR and CDR2 is FQNEAQ in the germline V gene (reference sequence). Losses at the gene ends were 6 bases for V and 10 bases for J; bases not matched to a gene: 2. The CDR3 nucleotides are TGTGCCAGCAGGGTAGCGGGAGCGCAGTATTTT. Translation: CASRVAGAQYF.

This clonotype was detected ten times or more. The chain couples TRBV19 to TRBJ2-6, with a possible D match to TRBD1 (5 bases). CDR1 LNHDA and CDR2 SQIVND come from the germline V gene (reference sequence). V was pared by 5 bases and J by 1 base, with 9 bases between. This CDR3 comprises 15 residues. The chain's CDR3 is CASSDQGSGANVLTF. DNA of the CDR3: TGTGCCAGTAGTGATCAGGGATCTGGGGCCAACGTCCTGACTTTC.

Comment on this clonotype: Its ends do not fully match the called genes, so a read error is possible. The CDR3 loop reads CASSQLLGGEQFF. The DNA of the CDR3 is TGCGCCAGCAGCCAACTCTTAGGAGGAGAGCAGTTCTTC. The chain employs TRBV14 and TRBJ2-1; D might be TRBD2 (5 bases). This CDR3 spans 13 amino acids. Germline V gives CDR1 SGHDN, CDR2 FVKESK.

This clonotype was detected only once. The chain couples TRBV19 to TRBJ2-2; the D is unclear. The germline V gene encodes CDR1 LNHDA and CDR2 SQIVND (reference sequence). Trimming removed 9 bases at V and 0 bases at J, with 11 bases between. The CDR3 has 14 residues. The CDR3 region has the DNA TGTGCCAGCCATGGGCTCGCGAACACCGGGGAGCTGTTTTTT. Residues: CASHGLANTGELFF.

This clonotype was seen a few times. J is TRBJ2-2 and V is TRBV15; 8 bases are a match to TRBD2. Losses at the gene ends were 5 bases for V and 0 bases for J; bases not matched to a gene: 5. The CDR3 is 16 residues long. Per germline, CDR1 LNHNV and CDR2 YYDKDF (reference sequence). The CDR3 bases are TGTGCCACCAGCGGCGAACTAGCGGCGAACACCGGGGAGCTGTTTTTT. This codes for CATSGELAANTGELFF.

For the CDR3, the DNA is TGTGCCAGCAGCTTAGAACCGAGGGCGGGGACGCAGTACTTC. It encodes CASSLEPRAGTQYF. The chain couples TRBV7-2 to TRBJ2-7; TRBD2 is a possible D gene (6 bases). The CDR3 consists of 14 residues. Germline-derived CDR1 and CDR2 are SGHTA and FQGNSA. The V and J ends lost 1 base and 9 bases respectively, with 16 bases between them.

This clonotype has ten or more counts. V and J are TRBV28 and TRBJ1-3; D perhaps matches TRBD1 (5 bases). This CDR3 comprises 14 residues. In germline, CDR1 is MDHEN, CDR2 SYDVKM. Trimming removed 6 bases from V and 1 base from J, with 10 bases in between. CDR3 amino acids: CASSLGGSGNTIYF. For the CDR3, the DNA is TGTGCCAGCAGCCTGGGGGGTTCTGGAAACACCATATATTTT.

This clonotype was seen repeatedly, ten times or more. The CDR3 DNA reads as TGTGCCAGCAGTTTACGCGATAGCTCCTACAATGAGCAGTTCTTC. It yields the protein CASSLRDSSYNEQFF. The rearrangement joins TRBV28 to TRBJ2-1; D ambiguous. The germline V gene has CDR1 MDHEN and CDR2 SYDVKM. Trimming stripped 2 bases from V and 0 bases from J, with 8 bases between. The CDR3 runs 15 residues. Looking up the rest from reference TRBV28 and TRBJ2-1 gives the full variable domain: DVKVTQSSRYLVKRTGEKVFLECVQDMDHENMFWYRQDPGLGLRLIYFSYDVKMKEKGDIPEGYSVSREKKERFSLILESASTNQTSMYLCASSLRDSSYNEQFFGPGTRLTVL.

This clonotype occurred many times. The rearrangement joins TRBV3-1 to TRBJ1-1, with D unresolved. Germline CDR1 and CDR2: LGHDT and YNNKEL (reference sequence). Trimming left V 3 bases short and J 3 bases short, with 8 bases between. This CDR3 is built from 13 residues. The CDR3: CASSQGGDTEAFF. The CDR3 nucleotides read TGTGCCAGCAGCCAGGGCGGGGACACTGAAGCTTTCTTT.

The chain combines TRBV28 with TRBJ2-7; D call uncertain. The CDR3 consists of 15 residues. The germline CDR1 and CDR2 sequences are MDHEN and SYDVKM. V lost 5 bases to trimming and J lost 5 bases, with 19 bases between them. The CDR3 loop reads CASSPPGSRSNEQYF. The CDR3 bases are TGTGCCAGCAGTCCCCCCGGCTCCCGGAGCAACGAGCAGTACTTC.

Of note for this clonotype: The junction departs from germline at one end; a sequencing error may be responsible. The gene calls are TRBV15 and TRBJ2-3; perhaps TRBD2 as D (5 bases). Germline values: CDR1 LNHNV, CDR2 YYDKDF (reference sequence). The CDR3 sequence is 16 residues long. CDR3 amino acids: CDTSGMGRGSADTQYF. CDR3 DNA sequence: TGTGACACCAGCGGCATGGGGAGAGGGAGCGCAGATACGCAGTATTTT.